The 28 T cell receptor beta chains listed next were all sequenced from one sample in a study of blood T cell repertoires in COVID-19. Sequencing was performed with immunoSEQ multiplex PCR; in TCRdb, only in-frame clones are kept and a portion is missing. The sample has roughly 150,000 clones; roughly 81% are singletons. The sample was peripheral blood. The receptor source for this set is a woman older than 75 with COVID-19, enrolled during active disease.

This clone came up a few times. The V and J genes are TRBV4-1 and TRBJ2-7; 11 bases are shared with TRBD2. This CDR3 has 18 amino acids. CDR1 MGHRA and CDR2 YSYEKL come from the germline V gene. The V and J ends lost 2 bases and 2 bases, in that order; junction bases with no gene match: 11. The CDR3 loop reads CASSQPGLAGGIPYEQYF. CDR3 nucleotide sequence: TGCGCCAGCAGCCAACCCGGGCTAGCGGGAGGTATCCCCTACGAGCAGTACTTC.

V is TRBV5-5 and J is TRBJ2-7; possible D gene TRBD1, 5 bases. The CDR3 has 14 residues. The germline V and J ends were trimmed by 0 bases and 2 bases, with 9 bases remaining between them. CDR1 is SGHKS, CDR2 YYEKEE, per germline (reference sequence). The CDR3 loop reads CASSLGQLTYEQYF. The CDR3 coding sequence is TGTGCCAGCAGCTTGGGACAGTTGACCTACGAGCAGTACTTC.

The CDR3 is CASSLGGAGNTIYF. The DNA for the CDR3 is TGTGCCAGCAGTTTAGGAGGGGCTGGAAACACCATATATTTT. The V and J genes are TRBV28 and TRBJ1-3, with a tentative D call TRBD1 (5 bases). The CDR3 has 14 amino acids. CDR1 and CDR2 from the germline V gene are MDHEN and SYDVKM. V was shortened by 2 bases and J by 2 bases, with 7 bases between the two germline ends.

J is TRBJ2-4 and V is TRBV28; 10 bases fit TRBD2. J gave up 8 bases and V 4 bases, and 5 bases lay outside the gene matches. CDR3 length: 14 amino acids. Germline-derived CDR1 and CDR2 are MDHEN and SYDVKM. The CDR3 here is CASSSPSGSYIQYF. The DNA of the CDR3 is TGTGCCAGCAGTTCCCCTAGCGGGAGTTACATTCAGTACTTC.

CDR3: CAWRTGVTGELFF. In nucleotides, the CDR3 is TGTGCCTGGAGGACGGGAGTAACCGGGGAGCTGTTTTTT. This chain connects TRBV30 to TRBJ2-2, with D perhaps TRBD2 (6 bases). The CDR3 loop spans 13 amino acids. The germline gives CDR1 GTSNPN, CDR2 SVGIG (reference sequence). V was trimmed by 3 bases and J by 5 bases, leaving 10 bases between them.

About this clone: The same CDR3 is also encoded by other DNA sequences in this sample. The chain joins TRBV6-2 or TRBV6-3 to TRBJ2-5, with unresolved D. Trimming removed 0 bases from V and 4 bases from J, with 3 bases in between. Germline lookup yields CDR1 MNHEY and CDR2 SVGEGT. CDR3 length equals 12 residues. CDR3 coding DNA: TGTGCCAGCAGTTACTCGAGAGAGACCCAGTACTTC. As protein: CASSYSRETQYF.

V and J are TRBV2 and TRBJ2-3; 12 bases match TRBD2. V shed 4 bases, J shed 0 bases, and the junction held 8 bases outside the gene matches. From germline, CDR1 is SNHLY and CDR2 FYNNEI. This CDR3 has 18 residues. The CDR3 DNA reads TGTGCCAGCAGTGGTCCGTTAGGGACTAGCGGGAGCACAGATACGCAGTATTTT. This sequence encodes CASSGPLGTSGSTDTQYF.

The rearrangement uses TRBV6-6 and TRBJ1-2; TRBD1 is a possible D gene (5 bases). CDR3 length equals 14 residues. Germline values: CDR1 MNHNY, CDR2 SVGAGI (reference sequence). The V gene lost 0 bases and the J gene lost 8 bases, with 13 bases spanning the gap. The CDR3 DNA follows: TGTGCCAGCAGTTACTCGGTCAGGGCGAAAGGCTACACCTTC. As protein: CASSYSVRAKGYTF.

V and J are TRBV5-1 and TRBJ2-4, with a weak D call TRBD1 (5 bases). The CDR3 sequence is 14 residues long. Germline assignment: CDR1 SGHRS and CDR2 YFSETQ. V was shortened by 4 bases and J by 7 bases, with 15 bases between the two germline ends. In nucleotides, the CDR3 is TGCGCCAGCAGCACCCAGGGATTTTCGAACATTCAGTACTTC. Amino acids: CASSTQGFSNIQYF.

The chain combines TRBV6-1 with TRBJ2-7; D is possibly TRBD1 (6 bases). The CDR3 is made up of 15 amino acids. V lost 0 bases, J lost 0 bases, and 9 bases lay in between. The germline CDR1 and CDR2 sequences are MNHNS and SASEGT. The CDR3 is CASSEAQGHSYEQYF. The DNA for the CDR3 is TGTGCCAGCAGTGAAGCGCAGGGGCACTCCTACGAGCAGTACTTC.

There are a few counts of this clone. The chain employs TRBV7-3 and TRBJ2-1, with D unresolved. Trimming shortened V by 7 bases and J by 3 bases, and 13 bases separated the two germline ends. Looked up from germline, CDR1 is SGHTA and CDR2 is FQGTGA. CDR3 size: 14 residues. This chain's CDR3 is CASNINSIYNEQFF. In DNA, the CDR3 is TGTGCCAGCAATATTAACTCTATCTACAATGAGCAGTTCTTC.

This clone was detected only once. The chain employs TRBV27 and TRBJ2-1; TRBD2 agrees at 9 bases. Germline CDR1 MNHEY, CDR2 SMNVEV (reference sequence). The CDR3 is 16 amino acids. Trimming removed 6 bases from V and 7 bases from J; junction bases left unmatched: 13. CDR3 in amino acids: CASRDKALAGWNEQFF. The CDR3 nucleotides read TGTGCCAGCAGGGACAAGGCTCTAGCGGGATGGAATGAGCAGTTCTTC.

The chain is built from TRBV7-3 and TRBJ2-1, with unresolved D. Germline V gene lookup returns CDR1 SGHTA and CDR2 FQGTGA. This CDR3 region has 17 residues. V lost 0 bases and J lost 2, with 14 bases in between. The CDR3 bases are TGTGCCAGCAGCTTAACTCCCCTAGAAACACCCTACAATGAGCAGTTCTTC. This translates into CASSLTPLETPYNEQFF.

This chain uses TRBV10-3 with TRBJ2-1, with TRBD2 matching over 9 bases. Germline V gives CDR1 ENHRY, CDR2 SYGVKD. V was pared by 8 bases and J by 5 bases, with 10 bases of the junction left unmatched. The CDR3 loop spans 15 amino acids. The CDR3 DNA sequence: TGTGCCATCTCTCTCAGCGGGAGGCCCCACAATGAGCAGTTCTTC. It encodes CAISLSGRPHNEQFF.

The J gene is TRBJ2-3, the V gene TRBV30, with TRBD2 as a possible D gene (7 bases). The CDR3 consists of 15 residues. Trimming stripped 2 bases from V and 3 bases from J, with 15 bases between. Germline V gene sequence: CDR1 GTSNPN, CDR2 SVGIG (reference sequence). This CDR3 is CAWSKGGGPTDTQYF. Written as DNA, the CDR3 is TGTGCCTGGAGTAAGGGGGGGGGCCCAACAGATACGCAGTATTTT.

The gene calls are TRBV6-5 and TRBJ1-1, with D possibly TRBD1 on 5 matching bases. The CDR3 is 14 residues long. The V end lost 1 base, the J end lost 1 base, and 7 bases lay between the germline ends. Germline V gene sequence: CDR1 MNHEY, CDR2 SVGAGI. The CDR3 region has the DNA TGTGCCAGCAGTTACTGGAGGGGGAACACTGAAGCTTTCTTT. Protein sequence: CASSYWRGNTEAFF.

The V and J genes are TRBV18 and TRBJ2-7, with TRBD1 as a possible D gene (6 bases). This CDR3 comprises 18 residues. CDR1 is KGHSH, CDR2 LQKENI, per germline. Trimming removed 6 bases at V and 3 bases at J, with 27 bases between. CDR3 in DNA: TGTGCCAGCTCGCTACAGGGCGCTCTCACTAGAAGTGTCTACGAGCAGTACTTC. This codes for CASSLQGALTRSVYEQYF.

This clone was detected only a few times. J is TRBJ2-7 and V is TRBV7-8, with a tentative D call TRBD2 (6 bases). The germline CDR1 and CDR2 sequences are SGHVS and FQNEAQ. Trimming left V 7 bases short and J 6 bases short, with 13 bases between. CDR3 length: 12 amino acids. The CDR3: CASTLASVEQYF. DNA for the CDR3: TGTGCCAGCACCCTAGCGTCCGTCGAGCAGTACTTC.

This clone was found a few times. The V and J genes are TRBV29-1 and TRBJ1-1; TRBD1 is a possible D gene (5 bases). This CDR3 spans 11 amino acids. Per the germline V gene, CDR1 is SQVTM and CDR2 is ANQGSEA. Trimming took off 8 bases at V and 4 bases at J, with 11 bases between the two ends. Written as DNA, the CDR3 is TGCAGCTTTCTAAGGGGCACTGAAGCTTTCTTT. Protein: CSFLRGTEAFF.

The chain employs TRBV19 and TRBJ1-1, with D unresolved. Per the germline V gene, CDR1 is LNHDA and CDR2 is SQIVND (reference sequence). CDR3 length: 16 amino acids. Trimming left V 2 bases short and J 0 bases short, with 13 bases between. In nucleotides, the CDR3 is TGTGCCAGTAGTATACGGCACAGCCTTATGAACACTGAAGCTTTCTTT. It encodes CASSIRHSLMNTEAFF.

This clone was seen a handful of times. The chain has TRBV3-1 (or the pseudogene TRBV3-2) and TRBJ2-3, with TRBD2 identical over 9 bases. In germline, CDR1 is LGHDT, CDR2 YNNKEL (reference sequence). V shed 0 bases and J 1 base; nucleotides not matched to a gene: 2. This CDR3 has 16 residues. The DNA for the CDR3 is TGTGCCAGCAGCCAAGATAGCGGGGGCCGCACAGATACGCAGTATTTT. It is translated as CASSQDSGGRTDTQYF.

This clone was detected only once. CDR3 protein: CASSFQGWSEAFF. CDR3 sequence (DNA): TGTGCCAGCAGTTTTCAGGGGTGGTCTGAAGCTTTCTTT. The chain has TRBV28 and TRBJ1-1; D perhaps matches TRBD1 (6 bases). CDR1 is MDHEN, CDR2 SYDVKM, per germline. The CDR3 has 13 amino acids. Trimming left V 3 bases short and J 6 bases short, with 11 bases between.

This clone has more than one count but fewer than ten. The chain is built from TRBV10-2 and TRBJ2-1; TRBD2 aligns across 11 bases. The CDR3 totals 18 residues. V trimming: 10 bases; J trimming: 7 bases; junction bases outside the gene matches: 21. Germline lookup yields CDR1 WSHSY and CDR2 SAAADI. CDR3 sequence: CAISAQLAGGPLGNEQFF. The CDR3 DNA reads TGCGCCATCTCGGCCCAGCTAGCGGGAGGTCCCCTAGGGAATGAGCAGTTCTTC.

The V call is TRBV6-5, the J call TRBJ1-1; 8 nucleotides line up with TRBD1. Germline CDR1 reads MNHEY; CDR2 reads SVGAGI. The CDR3 has 14 amino acids. V shed 7 bases, J shed 5 bases, and the junction held 9 bases outside the gene matches. The CDR3 DNA follows: TGTGCCAGCACCTTGACAGGGGCGGGTACTGAAGCTTTCTTT. It encodes CASTLTGAGTEAFF.

The sample holds one count of this clone. The rearrangement uses TRBV5-4 and TRBJ2-5; 14 nucleotides agree with TRBD2. From germline, CDR1 is SGHNT and CDR2 YYREEE (reference sequence). This CDR3 contains 15 residues. J was trimmed by 7 bases and V by 4 bases; bases with no gene match: 6. This CDR3 is CASSAGTSGGVTQYF. The CDR3 DNA follows: TGTGCCAGCAGCGCCGGGACTAGCGGGGGAGTGACCCAGTACTTC.

V is TRBV30 and J is TRBJ1-2; a possible D gene is TRBD1 (5 bases). This CDR3 comprises 13 residues. Trimming stripped 2 bases from V and 5 bases from J, with 12 bases between. Germline V gives CDR1 GTSNPN, CDR2 SVGIG (reference sequence). CDR3 in DNA: TGTGCCTGGAGTCCCGGGACTCATTATGGCTACACCTTC. Amino acids: CAWSPGTHYGYTF.

In this sample, this clone turned up once. The rearrangement joins TRBV5-6 to TRBJ1-5; possible D gene TRBD1, 6 bases. The CDR3 sequence is 15 residues long. Germline lookup yields CDR1 SGHDT and CDR2 YYEEEE. V dropped 0 bases and J dropped 2 bases, with 9 bases sitting between them. The CDR3 loop is CASSLGGRGNQPQHF. In nucleotides, the CDR3 is TGTGCCAGCAGCTTGGGGGGGCGCGGCAATCAGCCCCAGCATTTT. Drawing the rest from reference TRBV5-6 and TRBJ1-5, the complete variable domain is DAGVTQSPTHLIKTRGQQVTLRCSPKSGHDTVSWYQQALGQGPQFIFQYYEEEERQRGNFPDRFSGHQFPNYSSELNVNALLLGDSALYLCASSLGGRGNQPQHFGDGTRLSIL.

The genes are TRBV29-1 and TRBJ2-5, with 8 bases aligning to TRBD1. Germline loops: CDR1 SQVTM, CDR2 ANQGSEA. J lost 4 bases, V lost 6 bases, and 7 bases had no gene match. The CDR3 spans 13 residues. The CDR3 loop is CSVGQGAGETQYF. DNA for the CDR3: TGCAGCGTCGGTCAGGGGGCTGGAGAGACCCAGTACTTC.